A selection of T cell receptor beta chains follows, all from one sample in a study of cytomegalovirus exposure and HLA in healthy donors. The method was immunoSEQ multiplex PCR; TCRdb's version includes in-frame clones alone and lacks a portion of them. The sample carries around 80,000 clones, roughly 96% recorded once. Sequenced: PBMCs. The receptor source for this set is a young woman in good health and CMV-seronegative. Both conserved end residues are part of each CDR3. D genes are given only for firm matches. Expanded clones are given a class, and other clones once, few, many or no size at all.

v_call: TRBV5-4; d_call: -; clone_size: -; j_call: TRBJ2-1; cdr3_aa: CASSLYINEQFF; cdr3_nt: TGTGCCAGCAGCTTGTATATCAATGAGCAGTTCTTC
v_call: TRBV27; d_call: -; clone_size: once; j_call: TRBJ1-1; cdr3_aa: CASSPGQLNTEAFF; cdr3_nt: TGTGCCAGCAGCCCCGGACAGTTGAACACTGAAGCTTTCTTT
v_call: TRBV27; d_call: -; clone_size: -; j_call: TRBJ2-7; cdr3_aa: CASSSSYEQYF; cdr3_nt: TGTGCCAGCAGTTCGTCCTACGAGCAGTACTTC
v_call: TRBV14; d_call: -; clone_size: -; j_call: TRBJ1-1; cdr3_aa: CASSPIQASWAGAFF; cdr3_nt: TGTGCCAGCAGCCCTATCCAGGCGTCGTGGGCTGGAGCTTTCTTT
v_call: TRBV11-3; d_call: TRBD1; clone_size: -; j_call: TRBJ2-3; cdr3_aa: CASSLRQGEHTQYF; cdr3_nt: TGTGCCAGCAGCCTACGACAGGGGGAGCATACGCAGTATTTT
v_call: TRBV27; d_call: -; clone_size: -; j_call: TRBJ2-2; cdr3_aa: CASSFNSGELFF; cdr3_nt: TGTGCCAGCAGTTTCAATTCCGGGGAGCTGTTTTTT
v_call: TRBV5-1; d_call: TRBD2; clone_size: once; j_call: TRBJ2-3; cdr3_aa: CASGLEAMTDTQYF; cdr3_nt: TGCGCCAGCGGACTAGAGGCCATGACAGATACGCAGTATTTT
v_call: TRBV4-2; d_call: -; clone_size: -; j_call: TRBJ1-3; cdr3_aa: CASSQNLGVGPGNTIYF; cdr3_nt: TGTGCCAGCAGCCAGAACTTAGGGGTAGGGCCTGGAAACACCATATATTTT
v_call: TRBV7-9; d_call: -; clone_size: -; j_call: TRBJ2-1; cdr3_aa: CASSLGNGVSNEQFF; cdr3_nt: TGTGCCAGCAGCTTAGGCAACGGGGTATCCAATGAGCAGTTCTTC
v_call: TRBV18; d_call: TRBD1; clone_size: -; j_call: TRBJ1-4; cdr3_aa: CASSPLPSPTGGQSEKLFF; cdr3_nt: TGTGCCAGCTCACCACTACCATCGCCGACAGGGGGCCAGAGTGAAAAACTGTTTTTT
v_call: TRBV7-2; d_call: TRBD1; clone_size: -; j_call: TRBJ1-2; cdr3_aa: CASSPDRGYGYTF; cdr3_nt: TGTGCCAGCAGCCCGGACAGGGGCTATGGCTACACCTTC
v_call: TRBV7-9; d_call: -; clone_size: -; j_call: TRBJ2-5; cdr3_aa: CASSSLRSGGAGETQYF; cdr3_nt: TGTGCCAGCAGTTCACTTAGGTCCGGCGGAGCTGGAGAGACCCAGTACTTC
v_call: TRBV27; d_call: -; clone_size: -; j_call: TRBJ2-1; cdr3_aa: CASSLRSGWNEQFF; cdr3_nt: TGTGCCAGCAGTTTACGTAGCGGATGGAATGAGCAGTTCTTC
v_call: TRBV30; d_call: TRBD2; clone_size: -; j_call: TRBJ2-7; cdr3_aa: CAWSGPLAGGAYEQYF; cdr3_nt: TGTGCCTGGAGTGGGCCGTTAGCGGGCGGGGCCTACGAGCAGTACTTC
v_call: TRBV28; d_call: TRBD2; clone_size: -; j_call: TRBJ2-3; cdr3_aa: CASSLGASGRTDTQYF; cdr3_nt: TGTGCCAGCAGTTTAGGAGCTAGCGGGAGAACAGATACGCAGTATTTT
v_call: TRBV7-2; d_call: TRBD2; clone_size: -; j_call: TRBJ2-7; cdr3_aa: CASSYRLAGGVTYEQYF; cdr3_nt: TGTGCCAGCAGTTACCGACTAGCGGGAGGTGTGACCTACGAGCAGTACTTC
v_call: TRBV28; d_call: -; clone_size: -; j_call: TRBJ1-1; cdr3_aa: CAISGNLGTEAFF; cdr3_nt: TGTGCCATATCAGGGAATTTGGGCACTGAAGCTTTCTTT
v_call: TRBV27; d_call: -; clone_size: -; j_call: TRBJ2-2; cdr3_aa: CASTIQSNTGELFF; cdr3_nt: TGTGCCAGTACAATACAATCGAACACCGGGGAGCTGTTTTTT
v_call: TRBV6-5; d_call: -; clone_size: -; j_call: TRBJ2-7; cdr3_aa: CASSQGQYEQYF; cdr3_nt: TGTGCCAGCAGTCAAGGACAGTACGAGCAGTACTTC
v_call: TRBV5-1; d_call: -; clone_size: once; j_call: TRBJ1-1; cdr3_aa: CASSLEAGSNTEAFF; cdr3_nt: TGCGCCAGCAGCTTGGAAGCAGGCTCTAACACTGAAGCTTTCTTT
v_call: TRBV5-1; d_call: -; clone_size: -; j_call: TRBJ1-2; cdr3_aa: CASSLVAGANYGYTF; cdr3_nt: TGCGCCAGCAGCTTGGTCGCAGGGGCTAACTATGGCTACACCTTC
v_call: TRBV5-1; d_call: -; clone_size: once; j_call: TRBJ2-5; cdr3_aa: CASSPPLGGGVPETQYF; cdr3_nt: TGCGCCAGCAGCCCCCCGTTGGGCGGAGGGGTTCCAGAGACCCAGTACTTC
v_call: TRBV11-2; d_call: -; clone_size: -; j_call: TRBJ2-7; cdr3_aa: CASSPAGQTSYEQYF; cdr3_nt: TGTGCCAGCAGCCCCGCGGGGCAGACCTCCTACGAGCAGTACTTC
v_call: TRBV5-1; d_call: -; clone_size: -; j_call: TRBJ1-1; cdr3_aa: CASSAPNLNTEAFF; cdr3_nt: TGCGCCAGCAGTGCGCCTAACTTGAACACTGAAGCTTTCTTT
v_call: TRBV11-3; d_call: -; clone_size: -; j_call: TRBJ2-5; cdr3_aa: CASSRGIEETQYF; cdr3_nt: TGTGCCAGCAGCCGCGGGATCGAAGAGACCCAGTACTTC
v_call: TRBV6-1; d_call: -; clone_size: -; j_call: TRBJ2-7; cdr3_aa: CASSEQGTIYEQYF; cdr3_nt: TGTGCCAGCAGTGAACAGGGGACTATCTACGAGCAGTACTTC
v_call: TRBV28; d_call: -; clone_size: -; j_call: TRBJ2-7; cdr3_aa: CASSFGSPSLYEQYF; cdr3_nt: TGTGCCAGCAGTTTCGGGAGTCCTTCCCTCTACGAGCAGTACTTC